A single TCR beta chain is shown here with its context. This clone was seen once. It has no known antigen specificity. Per-base quality was not reported, and no clone a single base away is much larger than it. The germline V gene specifies SGHDT as CDR1 and YYEEEE as CDR2. At the junction V is shortened by 0 bases and J by 0 bases; bases outside the gene matches: 5. The cysteine opens and the phenylalanine closes a CDR3 of 18 amino acids. The kept DNA is CDR3 alone, 54 bases in frame from the first base. Library preparation used the immunoSEQ multiplex PCR assay. For the multiplex PCR, a mixture combining 60 forward primers for TCR Vbeta segments and 13 reverse primers for TCR Jbeta segments was used. The CDR3 region of rearranged TCR beta genes was amplified from genomic DNA by a multiplex PCR assay. On the Illumina HiSeq System, the amplified TCR beta libraries were sequenced as 87-base-pair reads. The authors processed their data as follows. In a later analysis, some 80 million unique TCR beta chains were counted across the approximately 670 repertoires, and around 10 million of these chains were shared by at least two donors. Raw reads were error-corrected and collapsed into unique sequences by a nearest-neighbor algorithm in which closely related sequences were merged to remove PCR and sequencing errors. Alignment of CDR3 sequences to IMGT reference sequences was used to assign V, D and J gene segments. Each retained sequence needed at least a six-nucleotide match to both a V gene segment and a J gene segment. Rearrangements were called productive when the CDR3 lacked stop codons and stayed in frame with V and J; all others were non-productive. CDR3 was defined by IMGT convention, running from the second conserved V-encoded cysteine to the conserved J-encoded phenylalanine. The earlier analysis of about 560 of the donors excluded any sequence lacking an unambiguous match to a single V gene segment. In an earlier analysis of more than 500 of the donors, a V segment was called functional when productive rearrangements were above 56.7%, and segregating when the standard deviation between donors exceeded 5%. A statistical classification framework was developed to diagnose cytomegalovirus status using the catalog of TCR beta chain sequences. In a later analysis, V and J genes were assigned by comparing TCR nucleotide sequences against IMGT/GENE-DB human TR gene sequences. Using the TCRdist pipeline, a later analysis assigned CDR3 sequences along with most-parsimonious VDJ recombination scenarios. In a later analysis, each TCR beta chain was defined by its CDR3 amino acid sequence together with its V-gene family, and reads lacking a unique V-gene family were excluded. A later analysis removed 550 to 650 highly shared, low-generation-probability nucleotide sequences to deal with suspected cross-contamination and a sequencing artifact. In a later analysis, a clonal expansion index was calculated for each public chain from normalized within-repertoire ranks of inferred template counts. Generation probabilities in a later analysis came from a VDJ recombination model fitted to out-of-frame rearrangements, and those results were checked against IGoR. Hypergeometric tests were used in a later analysis to score TCR-TCR, TCR-HLA and TCR-CMV co-occurrence, with a repertoire-size bias correction applied to the TCR pairs. In a later analysis, false discovery rates were estimated by permuting HLA or CMV assignments 20 times. In a later analysis, co-occurring TCRs were grouped using DBSCAN, with TCRdist sequence similarity added in when clustering inside HLA-allele-positive subsets. Repertoires with fewer than 30,000 or more than 120,000 public chains were left out of co-occurrence clustering, as were five repertoires with anomalous nucleotide sharing. This immuneACCESS table, as held by TCRdb, lists in-frame sequences with V and J called but not all clones. Of the missing ones, under half trace to an unresolved V gene in checked studies; the others have no known cause. The D gene and trimming were derived from the DNA, and the V and J assignments and clone size from that table. The sample table contains roughly 84,000 clones; only one count was recorded for around 80% of them. The ten top clones hold around 15% of the sample.

The record originates from a study of cytomegalovirus exposure and HLA in healthy donors (dated by TCRdb to 2017 to 2019). Context from the whole study: An earlier analysis of a few hundred of the donors reported over 250 Gb of sequence data and about 120 million unique TCR beta sequences obtained from 180 million or so T cells. Typing coverage differed by locus: A, B, C, DRB1 and DQB1 were typed in roughly 620-630 donors, DQA1 in about 500, DPA1 in around 600, and DPB1 in about 450. The study aimed to test whether signatures of past pathogen exposure could be identified by cataloging public T cell receptors. A handful of DR-DQ haplotypes were handled as single units for association and clustering because linkage in the cohort was strong. An earlier analysis of 587 of the donors used high-throughput TCR beta sequencing to judge whether each TCR beta V gene segment behaved as functional or pseudogenic. Donor age, sex, ethnicity and CMV serostatus were collected together with the repertoire data. Approximately 300 gigabases of sequencing data and approximately 85 million unique TCR sequences were included in an early release covering 550 to 650 HLA-typed donors. Along with the approximately 700-subject first cohort, a separate validation cohort of around 120 different subjects was used. To study patterns of TCR occurrence, a later analysis re-analyzed previously published TCR beta repertoires from hundreds of donors and added high-resolution HLA genotyping. High-throughput TCR immunosequencing, statistical association of individual TCRs with disease status, and machine learning were combined to predict cytomegalovirus infection status. The T cell repertoires of 666 subjects were profiled by immunosequencing and related to cytomegalovirus serostatus. The later analysis used no new phenotypic data to find candidate immune exposures, relying instead on TCR beta sequences and their occurrence across donors. All discovery cohort repertoires had been generated on a single sequencing platform. Across around 400 genotyped donors of the cohort, an average of approximately 200,000 unique TCR beta nucleotide sequences per donor were sequenced, and approximately 17% of those sequences were non-productive. HLA typing included class I and class II loci at four-digit resolution. Genome-wide SNP genotypes for about 65% of the roughly 700 donors were used in a later genetic analysis, which treated that subset as a discovery cohort. Among the approximately 430 genotyped donors, roughly 80% belonged to the genetic ancestry cluster associated with self-reported Caucasian donors. The paper as a whole reports these results and caveats: Presence/absence analyses assumed roughly uniform sequencing depth across donors, an assumption that may not hold. When HLA alleles, especially DR and DQ, strongly co-occurred, TCR associations were difficult to assign to individual alleles. According to a later analysis, parvovirus B19, influenza, CMV and Epstein-Barr virus appeared linked to several top co-occurrence clusters. Most TCR sequences were observed very rarely across donors, whereas some public TCRs were present in many individuals. An earlier analysis of approximately 530 of the donors showed that most TCR beta V segments appeared in productive rearrangements either about 87% or about 30% of the time, which broadly matched IMGT annotations. The only immune exposure information available for the cohort was CMV serostatus. The 87-base-pair reads could not distinguish some IMGT-functional V segments, including TRBV6-2 and TRBV6-3, so those segments were excluded. In vitro tests confirmed that a few of the cytomegalovirus-associated TCR beta chains recognize cytomegalovirus antigens. In both the original and validation cohorts, the classifier was reported to diagnose cytomegalovirus status with high specificity and sensitivity. A further reported finding was that TCR beta sequences accurately predicted the HLA-A and HLA-B alleles for most subjects in the first cohort. Approximately 16 rarely observed V segments, including chromosome 9 orphons, were excluded from the earlier analysis of about 610 of the donors because counts were too low. The study gave a list of over 150 TCR beta chains associated with cytomegalovirus. Linkage disequilibrium might explain the correlated functional status among segregating V segments, but an unknown experimental factor could not be ruled out. A later analysis found that most CMV-associated TCR beta chains appeared HLA-restricted, with HLA associations seemingly driven largely by CMV exposure. In a later genetic analysis, fewer N-insertions in productive TCRs were reported among donors in an Asian-associated ancestry cluster than the approximately 710-donor mean. A group of highly shared sequence variants was considered likely to be a technical artifact of the sequencing pipeline. At a false discovery rate of 0.05, a later analysis linked 16,951 TCR beta sequences to specific HLA alleles. Only TCR beta chains were sequenced in this cohort, and the absence of alpha or paired-chain data limited detectable features. Because HLA typing was unavailable for some donors at each locus, only the typed subset was used in association tests. According to a later analysis, TCR association rates differed among HLA loci, with DRB1 alleles showing the most associated TCRs and HLA-C alleles showing the fewest. In a later genetic analysis, a missense DCLRE1C variant was associated with V-gene and J-gene trimming of TCR beta chains, and the association was replicated in an independent cohort. It was suggested by the authors that the approach could potentially be generalized to other disease states and immunological phenotypes. In a later analysis, HLA-associated TCR beta chains showed more clonal expansion and lower generation probabilities than non-associated chains that were equally common.

The cohort comprised some 700 healthy bone marrow donors. Cohort members were all nominally healthy when sampled, although unrecorded immune exposures were likely present. CMV serostatus was recorded as positive for about 300 and negative for about 55% of the roughly 670 cohort members, whereas no CMV serostatus was recorded for the donor in question. Every donor gave a peripheral blood sample, and the peripheral blood mononuclear cells from that sample were used for TCR beta sequencing. The Qiagen DNeasy Blood Extraction Kit was used to extract genomic DNA from the blood cell samples. This TCR came from a human donor in good health. Here the chain combines TRBV5-6 and TRBJ2-3, and 12 bases in between align with TRBD2. The sample was PBMCs. The DNA sequence reads TGTGCCAGCAGCTTGGGTCTAGCGGGGGGGAGTAGCACAGATACGCAGTATTTT. It specifies CASSLGLAGGSSTDTQYF.